This T cell receptor beta chain was documented in a study of a mutant IDH1 vaccine in newly diagnosed glioma. Study-wide context: V12 took place at week 35, and V13 at week 47.

The assay was immunoSEQ multiplex PCR, and TCRdb's table has in-frame clones only and misses some. The table lists around 60,000 clones, 83% of them singletons, with 3.8% in the top ten. Looked up from germline, CDR1 is SNHLY and CDR2 is FYNNEI. The CDR3 spans 16 residues. About this clone itself: Its specificity is unknown. Sequence at one end of the junction differs from germline and may be a read error.

Indicated time point: week 47, end of study. The investigators gave 300 ug of mutant IDH1 20-mer peptide in each vaccine dose, together with topical imiquimod. Patients carried new grade 3 or 4 IDH1-mutant astrocytomas lacking nuclear ATRX. Sequenced material: PBMCs, taken from a glioma patient whose treatment included an IDH1 peptide vaccine. The receptor was derived from a man aged 30 to 39 with glioma. V usage is TRBV2 and J usage is TRBJ1-4; D might be TRBD1 (5 bases). CDR3 sequence: CASSEGQGRSNEKLFF. CDR3 DNA: TGTGCCAGCAGCGAAGGGCAGGGTCGGTCTAATGAAAAACTGTTTTTT.